This T cell receptor beta chain was sequenced for a study of blood T cell repertoires in COVID-19. Study details: The United States, Italy and Spain provided the acute and convalescent COVID-19 samples. Sources were T cells, B-cell-depleted T cells, or PBMCs; the material itself was cDNA or gDNA.

This CDR3 comprises 15 residues. The ends lost 5 bases at V and 0 bases at J; junction bases unmatched: 3. Germline V gives CDR1 LGHDT, CDR2 YNNKEL (reference sequence). How the authors handled the data: Amplification of reference gene primers provided the estimated nucleated cell counts. The table came from immunoSEQ multiplex PCR; TCRdb's copy has only in-frame clones and leaves some out. V, J and clone size are those of that table, while D and trimming were read from the DNA. Of about 250,000 clones in the sample, almost 90% are singletons; the top ten hold about 1.3%. This clone showed up just a few times.

This chain links TRBV3-1 (or the pseudogene TRBV3-2) with TRBJ2-3; 9 bases match TRBD2. Sequencing used peripheral blood. The sequence derives from a man of 80 years or more with acute or convalescent COVID-19. CDR3 bases: TGTGCCAGCAGCTACACTAGCGGGAGCACAGATACGCAGTATTTT. Translated: CASSYTSGSTDTQYF.